A single sample is the source of the 32 T cell receptor beta chains below, sequenced in a study of shared clonotypes between healthy human individuals. This table comes from immunoSEQ multiplex PCR, and its TCRdb copy is limited to in-frame clones, with some not included. The sample shows about 460,000 clones, about 74% of them seen only once. The sample was PBMCs. These receptors came from a woman in her thirties or forties in good health. Some clones in this sample may be carry-over from other donors' samples.

This chain links TRBV19 with TRBJ2-7; 9 bases align to TRBD1. With V trimmed by 3 bases and J by 3 bases, 6 bases remained unmatched. Per germline, CDR1 LNHDA and CDR2 SQIVND (reference sequence). The CDR3 is made up of 15 amino acids. CDR3 region: CASSMWTGDLYEQYF. The CDR3 bases are TGTGCCAGTAGTATGTGGACAGGGGACCTCTACGAGCAGTACTTC.

The chain couples TRBV28 to TRBJ2-7; TRBD1 matches at 8 bases. The CDR3 has 14 amino acids. The V segment lost 6 bases and the J segment 2 bases; nucleotides outside the gene matches: 6. CDR1 is MDHEN and CDR2 is SYDVKM in the germline V gene. The CDR3 DNA is TGTGCCAGCAGGCGGACAGGGAAAACCTACGAGCAGTACTTC. It encodes CASRRTGKTYEQYF. Together with reference TRBV28 and TRBJ2-7, the CDR3 gives the full variable domain: DVKVTQSSRYLVKRTGEKVFLECVQDMDHENMFWYRQDPGLGLRLIYFSYDVKMKEKGDIPEGYSVSREKKERFSLILESASTNQTSMYLCASRRTGKTYEQYFGPGTRLTVT.

CDR3 DNA sequence: TGTGCCAGCAGATCCCGGACAGGAAGGACCGAGCAGTACTTC. Its protein product is CASRSRTGRTEQYF. The rearrangement uses TRBV28 and TRBJ2-7; 7 positions match TRBD1. Germline V lookup: CDR1 MDHEN, CDR2 SYDVKM. With V trimmed by 6 bases and J by 6 bases, 11 bases remained unmatched. The CDR3 consists of 14 residues. The full variable domain, with the rest looked up from reference TRBV28 and TRBJ2-7, is DVKVTQSSRYLVKRTGEKVFLECVQDMDHENMFWYRQDPGLGLRLIYFSYDVKMKEKGDIPEGYSVSREKKERFSLILESASTNQTSMYLCASRSRTGRTEQYFGPGTRLTVT.

This clone has just a few counts. Other DNA sequences in this sample translate to the same CDR3. This chain joins TRBV5-6 and TRBJ2-1; D unclear. Between the trimmed V and J ends, which lost 0 bases and 7 bases, there was a span of 5 bases. Germline V gives CDR1 SGHDT, CDR2 YYEEEE. The CDR3 length is 12 residues. The CDR3, as DNA: TGTGCCAGCAGCTTGGGGGTGAATGAGCAGTTCTTC. It yields the protein CASSLGVNEQFF. Full variable domain (remainder filled in from reference TRBV5-6 and TRBJ2-1): DAGVTQSPTHLIKTRGQQVTLRCSPKSGHDTVSWYQQALGQGPQFIFQYYEEEERQRGNFPDRFSGHQFPNYSSELNVNALLLGDSALYLCASSLGVNEQFFGPGTRLTVL.

This rearrangement joins TRBV16 to TRBJ2-7; possible D gene TRBD2, 5 bases. The CDR3 has 20 residues. Germline lookup yields CDR1 KGHSY and CDR2 FQNENV. V dropped 0 bases and J dropped 6 bases, with 30 bases sitting between them. In DNA form, the CDR3 reads TGTGCCAGCAGCCAATCGTTCCCTATCAGGAGTCCTACGGGGTCCGCCGAGCAGTACTTC. It is translated as CASSQSFPIRSPTGSAEQYF. Complete variable domain (other parts from reference TRBV16 and TRBJ2-7): GEEVAQTPKHLVRGEGQKAKLYCAPIKGHSYVFWYQQVLKNEFKFLISFQNENVFDETGMPKERFSAKCLPNSPCSLEIQATKLEDSAVYFCASSQSFPIRSPTGSAEQYFGPGTRLTVT.

A few counts support this clone. A far larger clone is just one base off, so this is likely a read error. The chain combines TRBV6-1 with TRBJ2-5; 7 nucleotides line up with TRBD1. The CDR3 has 13 residues. CDR1 is MNHNS and CDR2 is SASEGT in the germline V gene. The CDR3 coding sequence is TGTGCCAGCGGTGACAGGGTCAGGGAGACCCAGTACTTC. Protein sequence: CASGDRVRETQYF.

V gene TRBV27 combines with J gene TRBJ1-1; D is uncertain. Germline loops: CDR1 MNHEY, CDR2 SMNVEV (reference sequence). The CDR3 consists of 12 residues. V lost 4 bases to trimming and J lost 7 bases, with 10 bases between them. Here the CDR3 reads CASSSFGSEAFF. As DNA, the CDR3 is TGTGCCAGCAGTTCCTTCGGGAGTGAAGCTTTCTTT.

The chain links TRBV29-1 to TRBJ1-1, with TRBD1 identical over 11 bases. With 4 bases clipped from V and 6 bases from J, the junction kept 7 bases outside the gene matches. In germline, CDR1 is SQVTM, CDR2 ANQGSEA. The CDR3 is 14 amino acids. CDR3 sequence: CSVVDRGRGSEAFF. The CDR3 coding sequence is TGCAGCGTTGTGGACAGGGGGCGAGGATCTGAAGCTTTCTTT.

V and J are TRBV6-1 and TRBJ1-2; 8 bases align to TRBD1. J was trimmed by 3 bases and V by 9 bases; bases with no gene match: 6. CDR3 length equals 13 residues. Germline assignment: CDR1 MNHNS and CDR2 SASEGT. In DNA form, the CDR3 reads TGTGCCAGTCGGGACAGGAGCGACTATGGCTACACCTTC. Protein: CASRDRSDYGYTF.

This chain links TRBV4-1 with TRBJ1-2; TRBD1 agrees at 9 bases. The CDR3 contains 16 residues. J lost 12 bases, V lost 2 bases, and 16 bases had no gene match. From germline, CDR1 is MGHRA and CDR2 YSYEKL. Here the CDR3 reads CASSQLRGGTGIRNTF. As DNA, the CDR3 is TGCGCCAGCAGCCAACTCAGGGGGGGGACAGGGATCCGCAACACCTTC.

This clone was recorded many times. The V and J genes are TRBV14 and TRBJ2-7; unclear D gene. V lost 0 bases and J 0 bases, leaving 9 bases between the germline ends. Germline lookup yields CDR1 SGHDN and CDR2 FVKESK. This CDR3 has 15 amino acids. The CDR3 loop reads CASSQDRASSYEQYF. The CDR3 DNA reads as TGTGCCAGCAGCCAAGATCGCGCCAGCTCCTACGAGCAGTACTTC.

With respect to this clone: A much larger clone lies one base from this, so it may be a read error. Distinct nucleotide sequences in the sample also encode this CDR3. This chain joins TRBV4-2 and TRBJ2-5; 10 bases map to TRBD1. Germline CDR1 reads LGHNA; CDR2 reads YNFKEQ. The CDR3 runs to 18 residues. Germline trimming cut 4 bases from V and 5 bases from J; bases unmatched to any gene: 16. The CDR3 region is CASSRQLRDRGGTETQYF. The CDR3 DNA sequence: TGTGCCAGCAGCCGCCAACTGCGGGACAGGGGAGGGACGGAGACCCAGTACTTC.

The chain couples TRBV5-1 to TRBJ1-2; no definite D call. Germline loops: CDR1 SGHRS, CDR2 YFSETQ. This CDR3 spans 13 amino acids. V shed 4 bases and J shed 8 bases, with 15 bases lying between them. This CDR3 is CASSAVLGEGYTF. The CDR3 DNA reads TGCGCCAGCAGCGCGGTTTTGGGCGAAGGCTACACCTTC.

There are a few counts of this clone. This chain joins TRBV15 and TRBJ2-4, with no clear D. The V end lost 0 bases, the J end lost 0 bases, and 6 bases lay between the germline ends. Germline V gene lookup returns CDR1 LNHNV and CDR2 YYDKDF (reference sequence). The CDR3 runs 15 residues. DNA for the CDR3: TGTGCCACCAGCAGAGATCTCCTAGCCAAAAACATTCAGTACTTC. As protein: CATSRDLLAKNIQYF.

The rearrangement uses TRBV7-3 and TRBJ2-3; 8 bases align to TRBD2. Trimming at V came to 5 bases and at J to 0 bases, leaving 4 bases not matched to a gene. The CDR3 runs 15 residues. From germline, CDR1 is SGHTA and CDR2 FQGTGA. In DNA form, the CDR3 reads TGTGCCAGCAGCGCCGCTAGCGGGAGCACAGATACGCAGTATTTT. Translating it yields CASSAASGSTDTQYF.

This clone appeared many times. The same CDR3 also results from other DNA sequences found in this sample. The J gene is TRBJ1-2, the V gene TRBV27; a possible D gene is TRBD1 (5 bases). The CDR3 consists of 13 residues. With 0 bases removed from V and 6 bases from J, the gap between germline ends came to 8 bases. Germline loops: CDR1 MNHEY, CDR2 SMNVEV (reference sequence). The CDR3 DNA sequence: TGTGCCAGCAGTTTATCCGGGGGTCATGGCTACACCTTC. Protein sequence: CASSLSGGHGYTF.

Points on this clone: One base separates it from a far larger clone, so it is likely a read error. This rearrangement joins TRBV30 to TRBJ2-7; 12 bases agree with TRBD1. CDR3 size: 14 residues. J was trimmed by 9 bases and V by 2 bases; bases with no gene match: 8. Germline V gene sequence: CDR1 GTSNPN, CDR2 SVGIG (reference sequence). CDR3 nucleotides: TGTGCCTGGAGTATGGGGACAGGGGGCGTGGGGCAGTACTTC. Amino acid sequence: CAWSMGTGGVGQYF.

A single count supports this clone. The CDR3 here is CASSPRTGLSYEQYF. The DNA for the CDR3 is TGTGCCAGCAGCCCCCGGACAGGTCTTTCCTACGAGCAGTACTTC. The J gene is TRBJ2-7, the V gene TRBV7-8; TRBD1 agrees at 7 bases. CDR3 size: 15 residues. The germline gives CDR1 SGHVS, CDR2 FQNEAQ. The junction had 8 bases not matched to a gene; V was cut back by 5 bases and J by 1 base.

As to this clone: This could be a read error, since a much larger clone is one nucleotide away. The sample contains more than one DNA sequence encoding this CDR3. The genes are TRBV7-9 and TRBJ2-3; 11 nucleotides line up with TRBD2. CDR3 size: 16 residues. Looked up from germline, CDR1 is SEHNR and CDR2 is FQNEAQ (reference sequence). V lost 5 bases, J lost 5 bases, and 9 bases stayed unmatched. CDR3 sequence: CASSPQGLAGGDTQYF. For the CDR3, the DNA is TGTGCCAGCAGCCCACAAGGGCTAGCGGGAGGAGATACGCAGTATTTT. Based on the CDR3 plus reference TRBV7-9 and TRBJ2-3, the full variable domain is DTGVSQNPRHKITKRGQNVTFRCDPISEHNRLYWYRQTLGQGPEFLTYFQNEAQLEKSRLLSDRFSAERPKGSFSTLEIQRTEQGDSAMYLCASSPQGLAGGDTQYFGPGTRLTVL.

To note about this clone: A far larger clone differs by one base, so this is likely a read error. The chain employs TRBV9 and TRBJ2-5, with D perhaps TRBD2 (7 bases). Germline assignment: CDR1 SGDLS and CDR2 YYNGEE. This CDR3 has 15 residues. CDR3 residues: CASSVGGRERETQHF. In DNA, the CDR3 is TGTGCCAGCAGCGTAGGGGGGCGGGAGCGAGAGACCCAGCACTTC.

This clone was seen repeatedly, ten times or more. The genes are TRBV6-1 and TRBJ1-5, with D possibly being TRBD1 (5 bases). Germline loops: CDR1 MNHNS, CDR2 SASEGT. CDR3 length: 14 residues. V was pared by 8 bases and J by 2 bases, with 13 bases between. CDR3 region: CASWSGRGNQPQHF. CDR3 in DNA: TGTGCCAGCTGGTCGGGCAGGGGCAATCAGCCCCAGCATTTT.

Note on this clone: This likely stems from a read error, as it lies one base from a far larger clone. The V call is TRBV30, the J call TRBJ2-5; tentative D call: TRBD2 (6 bases). The CDR3 has 14 residues. V lost 5 bases, J lost 3 bases, and 16 bases lay in between. Per germline, CDR1 GTSNPN and CDR2 SVGIG (reference sequence). The CDR3 loop reads CAWGRLLYKETQYF. The CDR3 nucleotides are TGTGCCTGGGGGAGGCTCCTGTACAAAGAGACCCAGTACTTC.

The chain employs TRBV7-3 and TRBJ2-3; TRBD2 aligns across 8 bases. CDR1 and CDR2 from the germline V gene are SGHTA and FQGTGA. The CDR3 has 16 amino acids. Trimming took 6 bases from V and 6 from J; bases not matched to a gene: 14. CDR3 residues: CASSRTSGSWGDTQYF. The CDR3, as DNA: TGTGCCAGCAGTCGAACCAGCGGGAGTTGGGGGGATACGCAGTATTTT.

In the case of this clone: Additional DNA sequences in this sample encode the identical CDR3. This rearrangement joins TRBV2 to TRBJ2-7, with no clear D. This CDR3 has 10 residues. The germline CDR1 and CDR2 sequences are SNHLY and FYNNEI. V was pared by 6 bases and J by 2 bases, with 2 bases between. CDR3 sequence reads: CASRTYEQYF. The CDR3, as DNA: TGTGCCAGCAGGACCTACGAGCAGTACTTC.

This clone was detected only once. V is TRBV28 and J is TRBJ2-2; tentative D call: TRBD2 (6 bases). The CDR3 sequence is 16 residues long. V was trimmed by 3 bases and J by 7 bases, leaving 18 bases between them. Germline assignment: CDR1 MDHEN and CDR2 SYDVKM. CDR3 nucleotides: TGTGCCAGCAGTTTTTATGGGGCGGAGGGACTCGGGGAGCTGTTTTTT. Its protein product is CASSFYGAEGLGELFF.

With respect to this clone: One base separates it from a far larger clone, so it is likely a read error. The rearrangement links TRBV6-6 to TRBJ2-7; TRBD2 might be the D (6 bases). Trimming took 2 bases from V and 4 from J, leaving 12 bases between them. The CDR3 consists of 14 residues. Per the germline V gene, CDR1 is MNHNY and CDR2 is SVGAGI (reference sequence). The CDR3 DNA follows: TGTGCCAGCAGTTACACGAATCGGGAGTACGAGCAGTACTTC. This translates into CASSYTNREYEQYF.

The CDR3 spells CATKLGGTDTQYF. CDR3 DNA: TGTGCCACCAAGTTGGGAGGCACAGATACGCAGTATTTT. The chain is built from TRBV15 and TRBJ2-3; D is possibly TRBD2 (5 bases). This CDR3 is built from 13 residues. The ends were cut back, 7 bases at V and 1 base at J, with 9 bases in the middle. Germline loops: CDR1 LNHNV, CDR2 YYDKDF (reference sequence). Based on the CDR3 plus reference TRBV15 and TRBJ2-3, the full variable domain is DAMVIQNPRYQVTQFGKPVTLSCSQTLNHNVMYWYQQKSSQAPKLLFHYYDKDFNNEADTPDNFQSRRPNTSFCFLDIRSPGLGDTAMYLCATKLGGTDTQYFGPGTRLTVL.

The chain is built from TRBV29-1 and TRBJ2-2; a possible D gene is TRBD2 (7 bases). The CDR3 is 13 amino acids. Germline loops: CDR1 SQVTM, CDR2 ANQGSEA. Trimming cost V 7 bases and J 6 bases, with 15 bases left between them. CDR3 sequence reads: CSALEGGSGELFF. CDR3 coding DNA: TGCAGCGCCCTCGAGGGGGGGTCCGGGGAGCTGTTTTTT.

Notes on this clone: One end of the junction is discordant with germline, which a read error may explain. The CDR3 loop reads CASSGGQGLGYTF. The CDR3 bases are TGCGCCAGCAGCGGGGGACAGGGTCTTGGCTACACCTTC. This chain uses TRBV7-2 with TRBJ1-2; 9 bases map to TRBD1. The CDR3 sequence is 13 residues long. From germline, CDR1 is SGHTA and CDR2 FQGNSA. The entire variable domain, with the rest obtained from reference TRBV7-2 and TRBJ1-2, is as follows: GAGVSQSPSNKVTEKGKDVELRCDPISGHTALYWYRQSLGQGLEFLIYFQGNSAPDKSGLPSDRFSAERTGGSVSTLTIQRTQQEDSAVYLCASSGGQGLGYTFGSGTRLTVV.

This clone was seen just once. The J gene is TRBJ2-1, the V gene TRBV4-2; TRBD2 aligns across 7 bases. V trimming: 1 base; J trimming: 6 bases; junction bases outside the gene matches: 6. From germline, CDR1 is LGHNA and CDR2 YNFKEQ. The CDR3 covers 15 residues. In DNA, the CDR3 is TGTGCCAGCAGCCAAGGGGGAGGGAGCTCCAATGAGCAGTTCTTC. Amino acids: CASSQGGGSSNEQFF.

This chain connects TRBV6-6 to TRBJ2-7; D unresolved. This CDR3 contains 15 residues. CDR1 and CDR2 from the germline V gene are MNHNY and SVGAGI (reference sequence). Trimming removed 5 bases at V and 0 bases at J, with 14 bases between. The CDR3 sequence is CASSNRQQLSYEQYF. CDR3 coding DNA: TGTGCCAGCAGTAACCGACAACAACTCTCCTACGAGCAGTACTTC.

V usage is TRBV5-1 and J usage is TRBJ2-1, with 12 bases fitting TRBD1. Losses at the gene ends were 7 bases for V and 4 bases for J; bases not matched to a gene: 6. CDR1 is SGHRS and CDR2 is YFSETQ in the germline V gene. CDR3 length: 15 residues. DNA for the CDR3: TGCGCCAGCGACCGGGGACAGGGGGCGTACAATGAGCAGTTCTTC. Encoded protein: CASDRGQGAYNEQFF.